Shown below are 21 T cell receptor beta chains from a single sample sequenced in a study of T cell responses to AZD1222 COVID-19 vaccine. Produced via immunoSEQ multiplex PCR; TCRdb's table is partial and in-frame only. This sample has some 88,000 clones; about nine tenths occur once, and the top ten carry roughly 5.9%. The sample here was peripheral blood, taken 28 days after the second AZD1222 dose. The source of these receptors is an adult who received the AZD1222 COVID-19 vaccine.

J is TRBJ1-6 and V is TRBV11-2; 10 bases align to TRBD1. CDR1 and CDR2 from the germline V gene are SGHAT and FQNNGV. Germline trimming cut 5 bases from V and 10 bases from J; bases unmatched to any gene: 8. This CDR3 is 15 amino acids long. The CDR3, as DNA: TGTGCCAGCAGCACTTGGGGGACAGGGGCATCACCCCTCCACTTT. This translates into CASSTWGTGASPLHF.

This clone was recorded once. This chain uses TRBV9 with TRBJ1-6; tentative D call: TRBD1 (5 bases). Trimming removed 4 bases from V and 7 bases from J, with 15 bases in between. This CDR3 contains 15 residues. Germline V lookup: CDR1 SGDLS, CDR2 YYNGEE. Here the CDR3 reads CASSPSSGSNSPLHF. CDR3 DNA sequence: TGTGCCAGCAGCCCGAGCTCAGGGAGCAATTCACCCCTCCACTTT. The whole variable domain, filled in from reference TRBV9 and TRBJ1-6, reads DSGVTQTPKHLITATGQRVTLRCSPRSGDLSVYWYQQSLDQGLQFLIQYYNGEERAKGNILERFSAQQFPDLHSELNLSSLELGDSALYFCASSPSSGSNSPLHFGNGTRLTVT.

The CDR3, as DNA: TGCGCCAGCATGGTAGGAGGACAGGGGACCTACGAGCAGTACTTC. This sequence encodes CASMVGGQGTYEQYF. This chain joins TRBV5-1 and TRBJ2-7; 9 bases fit TRBD1. J gave up 2 bases and V 6 bases, and 9 bases lay outside the gene matches. From germline, CDR1 is SGHRS and CDR2 YFSETQ. This CDR3 comprises 15 residues.

This chain connects TRBV5-4 to TRBJ2-6; the D gene is possibly TRBD1 (5 bases). Germline V lookup: CDR1 SGHNT, CDR2 YYREEE (reference sequence). The V end was cut by 2 bases, the J end by 14 bases, with 14 bases between. The CDR3 covers 13 residues. DNA of the CDR3: TGTGCCAGCAGCTTCGACAGCAGTTCTATCCTGACTTTC. Its translation: CASSFDSSSILTF.

The chain has TRBV9 and TRBJ2-1, with 11 bases matching TRBD2. This CDR3 region has 16 residues. Germline V gives CDR1 SGDLS, CDR2 YYNGEE. The V gene end was trimmed by 3 bases and the J gene end by 7 bases; junction bases not matched to a gene: 9. Here the CDR3 DNA reads TGTGCCAGCAGCGCCGCTAGCGGGGGGCAACTTAATGAGCAGTTCTTC. It yields the protein CASSAASGGQLNEQFF.

The V gene is TRBV28, the J gene TRBJ2-5; TRBD1 matches at 12 bases. Germline assignment: CDR1 MDHEN and CDR2 SYDVKM. With V trimmed by 5 bases and J by 2 bases, 15 bases remained unmatched. CDR3 length equals 19 residues. The DNA for the CDR3 is TGTGCCAGCAGTGCCCCCCCGGGACAGGGGGCAGCAATACAAGAGACCCAGTACTTC. Its protein product is CASSAPPGQGAAIQETQYF.

This clone was seen only once. The chain employs TRBV28 and TRBJ1-5, with D hard to call. The CDR3 extends over 12 amino acids. Per germline, CDR1 MDHEN and CDR2 SYDVKM. Deletions cut 3 bases from V and 6 bases from J, with 6 bases between. CDR3: CASSLNGQPQHF. Here the CDR3 DNA reads TGTGCCAGCAGTTTGAATGGTCAGCCCCAGCATTTT. Together with reference TRBV28 and TRBJ1-5, the CDR3 gives the full variable domain: DVKVTQSSRYLVKRTGEKVFLECVQDMDHENMFWYRQDPGLGLRLIYFSYDVKMKEKGDIPEGYSVSREKKERFSLILESASTNQTSMYLCASSLNGQPQHFGDGTRLSIL.

This rearrangement joins TRBV4-1 to TRBJ1-2; a possible D gene is TRBD1 (6 bases). Germline loops: CDR1 MGHRA, CDR2 YSYEKL. With 3 bases removed from V and 8 bases from J, the gap between germline ends came to 13 bases. The CDR3 has 13 amino acids. As DNA, the CDR3 is TGCGCCAGCAGCCAGCCCCGACAGGCAGGCTACACCTTC. Protein sequence: CASSQPRQAGYTF.

V gene TRBV5-1 combines with J gene TRBJ1-1; D possibly corresponds to TRBD1 (5 bases). The CDR3 is 14 amino acids. With 4 bases removed from V and 5 bases from J, the gap between germline ends came to 15 bases. Germline V CDR1 and CDR2: SGHRS, YFSETQ. The DNA of the CDR3 is TGCGCCAGCAGCGCGTCGACAGCGCCAACTGAAGCTTTCTTT. This translates into CASSASTAPTEAFF.

The J gene is TRBJ2-2, the V gene TRBV7-9; D gene uncertain. Germline-derived CDR1 and CDR2 are SEHNR and FQNEAQ (reference sequence). The CDR3 is 14 residues long. V lost 0 bases and J lost 2, with 4 bases in between. The CDR3 DNA follows: TGTGCCAGCAGCTTAGCGATCAACACCGGGGAGCTGTTTTTT. Its translation: CASSLAINTGELFF.

This chain links TRBV19 with TRBJ2-7; TRBD2 aligns across 8 bases. V lost 4 bases, J lost 12 bases, and 14 bases stayed unmatched. Looked up from germline, CDR1 is LNHDA and CDR2 is SQIVND (reference sequence). The CDR3 sequence is 14 residues long. The CDR3 bases are TGTGCCAGTAGTACCCGGGGGGGGACGAGAAAAATGTACTTC. The encoded protein is CASSTRGGTRKMYF.

The rearrangement joins TRBV4-3 to TRBJ1-2; D uncertain. This CDR3 has 17 amino acids. The V end lost 0 bases, the J end lost 4 bases, and 18 bases lay between the germline ends. Per germline, CDR1 LGHNA and CDR2 YSLEER. CDR3 nucleotide sequence: TGCGCCAGCAGCCAAGATTACCGCACAAAGGAAATCTATGGCTACACCTTC. Its translation is CASSQDYRTKEIYGYTF.

This clone has a handful of counts. This chain uses TRBV6-5 with TRBJ2-7, with 7 bases matching TRBD1. The V gene end was trimmed by 7 bases and the J gene end by 2 bases; junction bases not matched to a gene: 5. Per germline, CDR1 MNHEY and CDR2 SVGAGI. CDR3 length equals 13 residues. In nucleotides, the CDR3 is TGTGCCAGCACTCCGACAGGGCCCTACGAGCAGTACTTC. It is translated as CASTPTGPYEQYF.

V gene TRBV28 combines with J gene TRBJ2-7; a weak D match, TRBD1 (5 bases). CDR3 length equals 14 residues. Trimming removed 7 bases from V and 0 bases from J, with 13 bases in between. Germline V gene data show CDR1 as MDHEN and CDR2 as SYDVKM. CDR3 nucleotides: TGTGCCAGCACCATAACAGGTAGCTCCTACGAGCAGTACTTC. Residues: CASTITGSSYEQYF.

The chain joins TRBV11-2 to TRBJ1-2, with D uncertain. This CDR3 has 13 residues. Germline CDR1 SGHAT, CDR2 FQNNGV. V lost 1 base to trimming and J lost 6 bases, with 9 bases between them. The CDR3 region is CASSLGGADGYTF. The CDR3 nucleotides are TGTGCCAGCAGCTTAGGGGGAGCAGATGGCTACACCTTC.

The chain combines TRBV6-6 with TRBJ1-5, with D hard to call. Per germline, CDR1 MNHNY and CDR2 SVGAGI (reference sequence). The CDR3 has 12 residues. Trimming pared 4 bases from V and 4 bases from J, leaving 5 bases between. The CDR3, as DNA: TGTGCCAGCAGTTTGGGGAATCAGCCCCAGCATTTT. Encoded protein: CASSLGNQPQHF.

This rearrangement joins TRBV5-1 to TRBJ2-3, with 7 bases matching TRBD2. The CDR3 loop spans 17 amino acids. Germline lookup yields CDR1 SGHRS and CDR2 YFSETQ. The V gene end was trimmed by 1 base and the J gene end by 2 bases; junction bases not matched to a gene: 10. The CDR3 bases are TGCGCCAGCAGCTTGTGGCGCGGGGGTCCCTCCACAGATACGCAGTATTTT. It encodes CASSLWRGGPSTDTQYF.

The CDR3 DNA is TGTGCCAGCAGCCCACTCGACAGGTCGAATGAGCAGTTCTTC. Amino acids: CASSPLDRSNEQFF. The chain recombines TRBV4-2 with TRBJ2-1, with D perhaps TRBD1 (6 bases). V lost 4 bases and J lost 7, with 14 bases in between. The CDR3 spans 14 residues. Germline CDR1 is LGHNA and CDR2 is YNFKEQ.

The genes are TRBV7-9 and TRBJ1-3, with D maybe TRBD1 (6 bases). The CDR3 runs 15 residues. The V end lost 4 bases, the J end lost 0 bases, and 10 bases lay between the germline ends. Germline loops: CDR1 SEHNR, CDR2 FQNEAQ (reference sequence). The CDR3 loop reads CASSYGTTSGNTIYF. CDR3 bases: TGTGCCAGCAGCTACGGGACAACCTCTGGAAACACCATATATTTT.

This clone has a single count. The CDR3 spells CSASTGSNQPQHF. The CDR3 DNA reads as TGCAGTGCTAGTACGGGTAGCAATCAGCCCCAGCATTTT. The V gene is TRBV20-1, the J gene TRBJ1-5; D remains ambiguous. The CDR3 contains 13 residues. V was clipped by 3 bases and J by 0 bases, with 6 bases between them. Germline V gene lookup returns CDR1 DFQATT and CDR2 SNEGSKA (reference sequence).

There are a few counts of this clone. J is TRBJ1-5 and V is TRBV19, with 7 bases matching TRBD1. The CDR3 contains 15 residues. Germline V gives CDR1 LNHDA, CDR2 SQIVND (reference sequence). V dropped 3 bases and J dropped 5; count of bases not matched to a gene: 7. The CDR3, as DNA: TGTGCCAGTAGTATTCTGACAGGGCGGCATCAGCCCCAGCATTTT. It specifies CASSILTGRHQPQHF.